The present entry profiles one T cell receptor (beta chain) with its context. The data stem from a study of blood T cell repertoires in COVID-19. Study details: PBMCs, B-cell-depleted T cells, or T cells were the source of the cDNA or gDNA that made up the material.

Cohort allocation depended upon clinical history that participants reported. Measured with immunoSEQ multiplex PCR; TCRdb has only the in-frame clones, and not every one. The sample holds 200,000 or so clones, about 85% seen once. Germline lookup yields CDR1 MNHNY and CDR2 SVGAGI (reference sequence). Trimming took 5 bases from V and 4 from J; bases not matched to a gene: 9. CDR3 length: 17 residues. The source of this sequence is a man younger than 45 who had recovered from COVID-19. The chain joins TRBV6-6 to TRBJ1-4, with 11 bases matching TRBD1. The sequencing sample was made of PBMCs or T cells enriched from blood (not recorded which). In nucleotides, the CDR3 is TGTGCCAGCAGTCTCGGACAGGGGGCGAATGGTAATGAAAAACTGTTTTTT. It specifies CASSLGQGANGNEKLFF.